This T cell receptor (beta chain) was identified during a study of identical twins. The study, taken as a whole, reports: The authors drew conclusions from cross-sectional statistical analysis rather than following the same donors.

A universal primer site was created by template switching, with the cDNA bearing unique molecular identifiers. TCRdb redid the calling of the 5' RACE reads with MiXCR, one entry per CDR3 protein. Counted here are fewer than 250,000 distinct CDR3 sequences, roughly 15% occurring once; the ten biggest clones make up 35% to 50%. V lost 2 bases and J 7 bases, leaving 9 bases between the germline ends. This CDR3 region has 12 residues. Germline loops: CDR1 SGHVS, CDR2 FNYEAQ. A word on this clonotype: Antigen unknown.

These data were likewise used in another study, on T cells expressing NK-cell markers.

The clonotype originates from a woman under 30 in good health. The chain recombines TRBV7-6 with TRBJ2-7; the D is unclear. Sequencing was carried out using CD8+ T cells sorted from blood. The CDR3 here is CASSLYEQEQYF. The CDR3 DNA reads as TGTGCCAGCAGCTTATACGAGCAGGAGCAGTACTTC.